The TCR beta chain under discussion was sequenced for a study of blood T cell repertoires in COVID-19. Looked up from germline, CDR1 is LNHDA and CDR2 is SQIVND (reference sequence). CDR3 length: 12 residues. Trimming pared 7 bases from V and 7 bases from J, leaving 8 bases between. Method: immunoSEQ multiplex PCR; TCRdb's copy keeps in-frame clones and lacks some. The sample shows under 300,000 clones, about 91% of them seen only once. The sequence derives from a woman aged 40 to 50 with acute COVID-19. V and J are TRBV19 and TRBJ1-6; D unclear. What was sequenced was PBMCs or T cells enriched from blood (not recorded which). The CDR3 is CASTIRNSPLHF. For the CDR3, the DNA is TGTGCCAGTACAATACGGAATTCACCCCTCCACTTT. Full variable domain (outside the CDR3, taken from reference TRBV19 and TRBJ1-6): DGGITQSPKYLFRKEGQNVTLSCEQNLNHDAMYWYRQDPGQGLRLIYYSQIVNDFQKGDIAEGYSVSREKKESFPLTVTSAQKNPTAFYLCASTIRNSPLHFGNGTRLTVT.